This T cell receptor beta chain originates from a study of T cells after yellow fever vaccination. This clonotype came up a few times. Its antigen is as yet unknown. Study results and caveats: Researchers cautioned that FACS-sorted repertoires could harbor abundant clonotypes contaminating from the bulk population. Weaker overall was a secondary response that nonetheless peaked faster, on day 5 versus 15. Clonotypes shared by both compartments, CD4 and CD8, made up a small share.

Conversion of TCR transcripts into cDNA relied on 5'RACE template switching, which added a universal primer site and UMIs. TCRdb ran MiXCR on the 5' RACE reads and lists one entry per CDR3 protein. Of around 200,000 distinct CDR3 sequences in the sample, about 11% were seen once. The CDR3 length is 15 residues. The V gene lost 3 bases and the J gene lost 6 bases, with 19 bases spanning the gap. Germline values: CDR1 SGDLS, CDR2 YYNGEE. Sequenced material: CD8+ T cells sorted from PBMCs, taken 15 days after the yellow fever booster vaccination. The sequence came from a man younger than 35 who received the YFV17D yellow fever vaccine. This rearrangement joins TRBV9 to TRBJ2-7, with D perhaps matching TRBD1 or TRBD2 (6 bases each). CDR3 amino acids: CASSAEGGVGSEQYF. CDR3 nucleotide sequence: TGTGCCAGCAGCGCGGAGGGGGGAGTTGGTTCCGAGCAGTACTTC.